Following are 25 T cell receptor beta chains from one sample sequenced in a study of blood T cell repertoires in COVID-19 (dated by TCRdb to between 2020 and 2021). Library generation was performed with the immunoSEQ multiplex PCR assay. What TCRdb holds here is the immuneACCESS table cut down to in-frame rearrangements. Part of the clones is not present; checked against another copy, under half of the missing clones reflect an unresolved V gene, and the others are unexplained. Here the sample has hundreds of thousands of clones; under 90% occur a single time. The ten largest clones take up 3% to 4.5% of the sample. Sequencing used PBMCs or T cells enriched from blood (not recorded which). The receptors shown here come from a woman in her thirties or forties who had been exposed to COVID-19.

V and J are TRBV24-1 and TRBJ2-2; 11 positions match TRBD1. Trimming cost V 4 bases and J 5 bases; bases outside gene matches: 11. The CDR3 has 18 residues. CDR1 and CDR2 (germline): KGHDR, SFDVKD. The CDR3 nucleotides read TGTGCCACCAGTGAGCCGCCGGGACAGGGGGGGAATACCGGGGAGCTGTTTTTT. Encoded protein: CATSEPPGQGGNTGELFF.

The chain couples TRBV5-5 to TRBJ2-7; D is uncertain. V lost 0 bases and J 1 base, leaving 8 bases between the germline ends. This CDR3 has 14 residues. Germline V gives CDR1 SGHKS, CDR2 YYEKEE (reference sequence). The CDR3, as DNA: TGTGCCAGCAGCTTGGCCGTCAGGTCCTACGAGCAGTACTTC. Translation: CASSLAVRSYEQYF.

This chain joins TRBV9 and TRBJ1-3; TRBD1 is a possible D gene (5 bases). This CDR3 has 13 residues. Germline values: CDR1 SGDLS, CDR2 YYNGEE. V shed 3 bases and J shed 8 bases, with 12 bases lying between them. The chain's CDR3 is CASSGGWGDTIYF. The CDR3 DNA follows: TGTGCCAGCAGCGGTGGTTGGGGGGACACCATATATTTT.

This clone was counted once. The CDR3 DNA reads as TGCAGTGCTAGTTCCCCGAGAACTGGGGCCAACGTCCTGACTTTC. Its protein product is CSASSPRTGANVLTF. The genes are TRBV20-1 and TRBJ2-6; unclear D gene. The length of the CDR3 is 15 residues. Germline V lookup: CDR1 DFQATT, CDR2 SNEGSKA (reference sequence). V dropped 3 bases and J dropped 2 bases, with 11 bases sitting between them.

CDR3 amino acids: CASSPPDAAGGYTF. CDR3 DNA: TGTGCCAGCTCACCACCGGATGCCGCGGGTGGCTACACCTTC. The V call is TRBV18, the J call TRBJ1-2; D gene unclear. Germline V gene data show CDR1 as KGHSH and CDR2 as LQKENI. V was pared by 0 bases and J by 7 bases, with 12 bases between. CDR3 size: 14 residues.

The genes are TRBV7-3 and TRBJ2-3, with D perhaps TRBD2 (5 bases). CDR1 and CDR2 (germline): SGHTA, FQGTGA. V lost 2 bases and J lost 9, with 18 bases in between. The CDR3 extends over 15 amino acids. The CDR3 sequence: CASSLGLGRSGTQYF. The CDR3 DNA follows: TGTGCCAGCAGCTTAGGGCTGGGTCGTTCGGGGACGCAGTATTTT.

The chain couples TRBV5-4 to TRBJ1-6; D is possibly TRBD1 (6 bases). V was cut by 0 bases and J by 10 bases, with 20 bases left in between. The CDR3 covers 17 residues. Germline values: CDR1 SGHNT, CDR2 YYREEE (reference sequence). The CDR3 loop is CASSLGGVGAVGSPLHF. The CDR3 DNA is TGTGCCAGCAGCTTGGGTGGTGTGGGGGCCGTAGGATCACCCCTCCACTTT.

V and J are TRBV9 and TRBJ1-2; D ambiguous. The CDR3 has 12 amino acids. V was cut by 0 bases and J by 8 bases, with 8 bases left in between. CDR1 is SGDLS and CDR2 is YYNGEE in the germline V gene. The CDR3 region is CASSVDGFGYTF. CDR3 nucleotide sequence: TGTGCCAGCAGCGTAGACGGGTTCGGCTACACCTTC.

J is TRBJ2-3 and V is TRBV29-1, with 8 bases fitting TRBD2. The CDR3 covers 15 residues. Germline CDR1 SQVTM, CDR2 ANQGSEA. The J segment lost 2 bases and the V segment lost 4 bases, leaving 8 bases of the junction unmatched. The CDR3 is CSVGRGVINTDTQYF. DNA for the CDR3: TGCAGCGTTGGGCGGGGGGTAATAAACACAGATACGCAGTATTTT.

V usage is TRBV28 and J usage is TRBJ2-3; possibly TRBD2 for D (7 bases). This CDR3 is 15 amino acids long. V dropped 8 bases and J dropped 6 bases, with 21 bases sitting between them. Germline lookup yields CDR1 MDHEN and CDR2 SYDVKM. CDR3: CASRGGGVEADTQYF. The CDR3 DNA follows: TGTGCCAGCCGTGGGGGGGGCGTAGAGGCGGATACGCAGTATTTT.

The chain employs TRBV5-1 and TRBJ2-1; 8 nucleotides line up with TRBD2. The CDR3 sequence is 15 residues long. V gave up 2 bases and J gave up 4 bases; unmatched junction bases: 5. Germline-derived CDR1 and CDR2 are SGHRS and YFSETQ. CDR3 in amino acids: CASSLAGERYNEQFF. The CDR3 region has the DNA TGCGCCAGCAGCTTAGCGGGGGAGCGATACAATGAGCAGTTCTTC.

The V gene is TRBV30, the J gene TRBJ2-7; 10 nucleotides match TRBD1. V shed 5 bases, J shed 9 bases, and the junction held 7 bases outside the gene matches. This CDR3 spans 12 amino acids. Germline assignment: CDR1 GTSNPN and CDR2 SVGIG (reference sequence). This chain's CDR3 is CAWGGGQGWQYF. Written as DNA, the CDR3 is TGTGCCTGGGGAGGGGGACAGGGGTGGCAGTACTTC.

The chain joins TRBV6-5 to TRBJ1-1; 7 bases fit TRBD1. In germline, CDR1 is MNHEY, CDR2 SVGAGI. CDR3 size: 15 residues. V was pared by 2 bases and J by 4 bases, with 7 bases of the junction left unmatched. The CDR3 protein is CASSYVTGVSTEAFF. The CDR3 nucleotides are TGTGCCAGCAGTTACGTTACAGGGGTTTCCACTGAAGCTTTCTTT.

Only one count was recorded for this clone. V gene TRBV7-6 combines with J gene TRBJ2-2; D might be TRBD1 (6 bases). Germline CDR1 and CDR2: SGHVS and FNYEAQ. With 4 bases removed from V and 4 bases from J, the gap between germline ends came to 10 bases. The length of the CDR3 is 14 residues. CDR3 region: CASSSETGTGELFF. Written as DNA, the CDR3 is TGTGCCAGCAGCTCCGAGACAGGCACCGGGGAGCTGTTTTTT.

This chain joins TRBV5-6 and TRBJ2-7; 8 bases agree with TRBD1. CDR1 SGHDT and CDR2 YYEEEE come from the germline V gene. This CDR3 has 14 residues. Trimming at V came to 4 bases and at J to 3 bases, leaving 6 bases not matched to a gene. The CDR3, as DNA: TGTGCCAGCAGCATAGGACAGGGAAACTACGAGCAGTACTTC. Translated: CASSIGQGNYEQYF.

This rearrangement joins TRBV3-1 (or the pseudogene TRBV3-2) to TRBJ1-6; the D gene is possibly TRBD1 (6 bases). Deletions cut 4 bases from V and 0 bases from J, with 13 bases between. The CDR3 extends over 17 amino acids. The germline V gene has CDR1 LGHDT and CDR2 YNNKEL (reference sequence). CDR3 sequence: CASSPSGQSSYNSPLHF. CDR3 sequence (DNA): TGTGCCAGCAGCCCCTCAGGACAGAGCTCCTATAATTCACCCCTCCACTTT.

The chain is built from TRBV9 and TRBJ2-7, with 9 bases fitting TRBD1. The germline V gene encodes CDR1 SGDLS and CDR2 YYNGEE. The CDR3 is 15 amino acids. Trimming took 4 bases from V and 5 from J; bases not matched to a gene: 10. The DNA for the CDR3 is TGTGCCAGCAGCCCCCAAACAGGGGGCCTGAACGAGCAGTACTTC. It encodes CASSPQTGGLNEQYF.

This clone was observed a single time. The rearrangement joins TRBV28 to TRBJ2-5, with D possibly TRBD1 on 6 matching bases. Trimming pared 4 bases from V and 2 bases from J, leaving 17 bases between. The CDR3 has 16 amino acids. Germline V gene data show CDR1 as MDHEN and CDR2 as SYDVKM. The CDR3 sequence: CASSSWDITQQETQYF. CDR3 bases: TGTGCCAGCAGTTCCTGGGACATCACACAGCAAGAGACCCAGTACTTC. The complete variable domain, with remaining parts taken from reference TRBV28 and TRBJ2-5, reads DVKVTQSSRYLVKRTGEKVFLECVQDMDHENMFWYRQDPGLGLRLIYFSYDVKMKEKGDIPEGYSVSREKKERFSLILESASTNQTSMYLCASSSWDITQQETQYFGPGTRLLVL.

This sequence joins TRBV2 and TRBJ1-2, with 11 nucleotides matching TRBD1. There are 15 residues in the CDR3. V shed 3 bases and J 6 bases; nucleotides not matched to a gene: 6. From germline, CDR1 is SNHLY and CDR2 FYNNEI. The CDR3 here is CASSERDRGSNGYTF. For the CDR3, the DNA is TGTGCCAGCAGTGAGAGGGACAGGGGGTCAAATGGCTACACCTTC.

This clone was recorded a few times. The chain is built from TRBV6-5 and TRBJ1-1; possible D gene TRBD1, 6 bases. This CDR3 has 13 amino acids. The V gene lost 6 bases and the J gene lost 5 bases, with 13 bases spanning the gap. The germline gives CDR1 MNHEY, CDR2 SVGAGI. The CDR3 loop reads CASRRPGTTEAFF. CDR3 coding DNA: TGTGCCAGCAGGAGACCAGGGACAACTGAAGCTTTCTTT.

Here the CDR3 DNA reads TGCAGCGTTCCTGGACAGGGCCTCAACTATGGCTACACCTTC. Protein product: CSVPGQGLNYGYTF. The chain uses TRBV29-1 and TRBJ1-2, with 8 bases matching TRBD1. CDR1 is SQVTM and CDR2 is ANQGSEA in the germline V gene. J lost 2 bases, V lost 5 bases, and 7 bases had no gene match. This CDR3 is built from 14 residues.

CDR3 sequence (DNA): TGCAGTGCAGACAGGGGCGCTGAAGCTTTCTTT. This translates into CSADRGAEAFF. The chain carries TRBV20-1 and TRBJ1-1, with 8 bases that match TRBD1. V shed 6 bases and J 6 bases; nucleotides not matched to a gene: 3. This CDR3 comprises 11 residues. Germline CDR1 is DFQATT and CDR2 is SNEGSKA (reference sequence).

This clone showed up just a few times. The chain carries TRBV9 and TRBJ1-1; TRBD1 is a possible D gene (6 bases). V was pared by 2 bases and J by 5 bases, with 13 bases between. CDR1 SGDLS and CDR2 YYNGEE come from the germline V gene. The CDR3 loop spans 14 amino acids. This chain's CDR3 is CASSVSTGVTEAFF. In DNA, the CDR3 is TGTGCCAGCAGCGTTTCGACAGGTGTTACTGAAGCTTTCTTT.

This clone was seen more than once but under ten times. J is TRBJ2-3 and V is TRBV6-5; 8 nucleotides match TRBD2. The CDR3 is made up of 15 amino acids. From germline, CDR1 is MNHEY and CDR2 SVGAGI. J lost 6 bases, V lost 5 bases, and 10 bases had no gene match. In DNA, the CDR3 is TGTGCCAGCAGTAATATAGCGGGGTCTGTCGATACGCAGTATTTT. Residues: CASSNIAGSVDTQYF.

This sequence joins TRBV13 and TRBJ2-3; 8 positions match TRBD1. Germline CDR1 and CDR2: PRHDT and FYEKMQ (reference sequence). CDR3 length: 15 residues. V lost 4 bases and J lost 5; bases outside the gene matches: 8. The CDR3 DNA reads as TGTGCCAGCAGCTCCAGGGGGCGTTTAGGAGATACGCAGTATTTT. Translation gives CASSSRGRLGDTQYF.